Given below is one T cell receptor beta chain in context. The antigen remains unidentified. Only in-frame clones appear in the TCRdb table, and some are missing; sequencing was by immunoSEQ multiplex PCR. This table holds 84,000 or so clones, 70% to 90% found once. These data belong to a study of T cell responses to AZD1222 COVID-19 vaccine. Study-level points and caveats: The repertoires were collected only after the peak T cell response. CD4 TCRs linked to vaccination spanned spike, dominating at 160-218 and 743-854. Reportedly, close to half of spike-specific TCRs are directed against unmutated variant regions.

Germline V gene data show CDR1 as SQVTM and CDR2 as ANQGSEA. The CDR3 extends over 14 amino acids. Trimming took 7 bases from V and 0 from J, leaving 15 bases between them. This sequence originates from an adult in good health. The chain has TRBV29-1 and TRBJ1-1; D might be TRBD1 (6 bases). The sequenced sample was peripheral blood, obtained on day 0 of AZD1222 vaccination. This chain's CDR3 is CSALQGGVNTEAFF. The DNA of the CDR3 is TGCAGCGCCCTACAGGGAGGGGTGAACACTGAAGCTTTCTTT.